This TCR beta chain was found in a study of OX40 agonist ivuxolimab in advanced cancers. A note on the overall study: The costimulatory receptor OX40 (CD134) was targeted by ivuxolimab, a fully human IgG2 agonistic monoclonal antibody. Intravenous ivuxolimab was administered to patients every 2 weeks at six dose levels: 0.01, 0.1, 0.3, 1.5, 3 and 10 mg/kg. Among the approximately 50 dose-escalation patients, around 19 had hepatocellular carcinoma, roughly 15 melanoma, 9 renal cell carcinoma and 9 head and neck cancer. In the dose-escalation cohort, more than 75% of patients were male, and the mean age was around 60 years, with a range of about 20 to 79. Patients were allowed to have had prior anti-PD-1, anti-PD-L1 or anti-CTLA-4 therapy, and approximately 40% of the dose-escalation patients had been treated with checkpoint inhibitors. Three dose-escalation patients achieved partial responses, one with hepatocellular carcinoma and two with cutaneous melanoma. Peripheral TCRbeta sequencing was intended to test whether TCR sequence diversity was altered and clonal T-cell expansion was caused by ivuxolimab. The monotherapy dose-escalation portion (N = 52 patients) of the phase I ivuxolimab trial is reported in the paper.

V is shortened by 3 bases, J by 4 bases, and the region joining them spans 15 bases. For CDR1 and CDR2, the germline V gene (reference sequence) lists LNHDA and SQIVND. The CDR3 covers 15 residues, taking in both the cysteine and the phenylalanine. Left in the record is the CDR3 DNA by itself, 45 bases read in frame from the first base. The trial excluded patients who had a history of autoimmune disease or were on systemic immunosuppression. Peripheral blood for TCR sequencing was drawn from every dose cohort at baseline, at cycle 4 day 1 and at cycle 7 day 1. Samples came from an open-label, multicenter, first-in-human phase I dose-escalation trial of ivuxolimab. The trial enrolled adults with locally advanced or metastatic head and neck squamous cell, hepatocellular, melanoma or renal cell carcinoma. CD4+ and CD8+ T cells were sorted separately from peripheral blood before TCR sequencing. Worth noting for this clone: What antigen it recognizes has not been identified. No base-level quality is on record; no much larger clone is a single base apart.

To sequence the TCRbeta CDR3 region, genomic DNA was isolated from the sorted cells. The immunoSEQ Assay was used for sequencing of TCRbeta CDR3 regions. The clones in this table, taken by TCRdb from immuneACCESS, are in-frame only. Not every clone is retained; where verified, under half of the shortfall comes from an unresolved V gene, and the cause of the rest is unknown. The sample includes about 33,000 clones, with roughly 80% observed a single time. The ten largest clonotypes hold about a fifth of the sample. What the study reported, not specific to this receptor: In partial responders in the 0.1-3.0 mg/kg groups, normalized peripheral clonal expansion was found to be among the lowest, especially among CD8+ T cells. Clonal expansion of both CD4+ and CD8+ blood T cells was observed from baseline to week 6 at doses 0.1 to 3.0 mg/kg. Which antigens the clonally expanded peripheral T cells were specific for was not determined. Low levels of normalized T-cell clonal expansion were also seen in some patients who did not respond. On average, CD8+ T cells showed more expanded clones than CD4+ T cells after ivuxolimab.

The receptor was isolated from an adult with an advanced solid tumor such as melanoma, head and neck, liver or kidney cancer. This sample comprised CD4+ or CD8+ T cells sorted from blood, obtained in a trial of the OX40 agonist ivuxolimab. This sequence uses TRBV19 and TRBJ1-2, with the identity of the D gene unclear. The DNA sequence is given as TGTGCCAGTAGTATGAGAAGAGAGATCGCCTATGGCTACACCTTC. It translates to CASSMRREIAYGYTF.